This TCR beta chain was found in a study of T cell responses to AZD1222 COVID-19 vaccine. Of note for this clone: The antigen remains unidentified.

With 1 base removed from V and 2 bases from J, the gap between germline ends came to 9 bases. Per germline, CDR1 LGHDT and CDR2 YNNKEL (reference sequence). This CDR3 is 14 amino acids long. Only in-frame clones appear in the TCRdb table, and some are missing; sequencing was by immunoSEQ multiplex PCR. Here the sample spans under 150,000 clones, roughly 91% being singletons. Overall study results and limits: Baseline antibody screening turned up just five to seven seropositive AZD1222 recipients. Repertoires were obtained solely post-peak T cell response.

The clonotype was recovered from an adult in good health. The sequences come from peripheral blood, collected on day 0 of AZD1222 vaccination. The V gene is TRBV3-1 (or the pseudogene TRBV3-2), the J gene TRBJ2-7; D remains unclear. Here the CDR3 DNA reads TGTGCCAGCAGCCAAGCGTCTGATACCTACGAGCAGTACTTC. Translating gives CASSQASDTYEQYF.